A selection of T cell receptor beta chains follows, all from one sample in a study of blood T cell repertoires in COVID-19. Libraries were prepared by immunoSEQ multiplex PCR; TCRdb keeps only in-frame clonotypes and omits some of them. The table records about 180,000 clones, around 83% of them present only once. Sequenced material: peripheral blood. Receptors were obtained from a man aged 45-65 years with active or convalescent COVID-19. Each CDR3 is given with its conserved first and last residue. Fields, in order: J gene, clone size, D gene, V gene, CDR3 DNA, CDR3 protein. D genes are given only for firm matches. Part of the rows lack a size; the others show once, few, many or a class for expanded clones.

J: TRBJ1-5
size: NA
D: NA
V: TRBV19
DNA: TGTGCCGTCCGACTAGGGTCATACGGCGGTCAGCCCCAGCATTTT
CDR3: CAVRLGSYGGQPQHF

J: TRBJ2-6
size: NA
D: TRBD1
V: TRBV4-3
DNA: TGCGCCAGCAGCCCTTGGGACAGGGGGTCTGGGGCCAACGTCCTGACTTTC
CDR3: CASSPWDRGSGANVLTF

J: TRBJ1-2
size: NA
D: NA
V: TRBV29-1
DNA: TGCAGCGTGGCCCAGGCCCTCGGAGGCTACACCTTC
CDR3: CSVAQALGGYTF

J: TRBJ2-3
size: NA
D: TRBD2
V: TRBV5-4
DNA: TGTGCCAGCAGCTTGTCCCTCGGGGTAGCGGGGGGCGGGGCAGATACGCAGTATTTT
CDR3: CASSLSLGVAGGGADTQYF

J: TRBJ2-5
size: NA
D: TRBD2
V: TRBV29-1
DNA: TGCAGCGTTGAAGACAGGCTAGCGGGGACTCAAGAGACCCAGTACTTC
CDR3: CSVEDRLAGTQETQYF

J: TRBJ1-1
size: NA
D: NA
V: TRBV4-2
DNA: TGTGCCAGCAGCCCCACCGCCTCCCAGGGGAGCTCTGAAGCTTTCTTT
CDR3: CASSPTASQGSSEAFF

J: TRBJ2-2
size: NA
D: NA
V: TRBV5-1
DNA: TGCGCCAGCAGCTTGGAGGGGCCCCCCGGGGAGCTGTTTTTT
CDR3: CASSLEGPPGELFF

J: TRBJ2-7
size: few
D: TRBD1
V: TRBV5-1
DNA: TGCGCCAGCAGCTTGCAATCGGACAGGGCCTACGAGCAGTACTTC
CDR3: CASSLQSDRAYEQYF

J: TRBJ2-1
size: NA
D: NA
V: TRBV7-2
DNA: TGTGCCAGCAGCTCCGGGACCTACAATGAGCAGTTCTTC
CDR3: CASSSGTYNEQFF

J: TRBJ2-1
size: NA
D: TRBD1
V: TRBV6-2/TRBV6-3
DNA: TGTGCCAGCAGCCAACCGGGACAGGGCAGTTACAATGAGCAGTTCTTC
CDR3: CASSQPGQGSYNEQFF

J: TRBJ1-5
size: NA
D: TRBD1
V: TRBV4-3
DNA: TGCGCCAGCAGCCAGGATGCCGGGACAGGGGAAATTAGCAATCAGCCCCAGCATTTT
CDR3: CASSQDAGTGEISNQPQHF

J: TRBJ1-6
size: once
D: NA
V: TRBV4-3
DNA: TGCGCCAGCAGCCATGACCGGGGGGGTTTAGAGGGACTTTCACCCCTCCACTTT
CDR3: CASSHDRGGLEGLSPLHF

J: TRBJ1-6
size: NA
D: TRBD1
V: TRBV7-3
DNA: TGTGCCAGCAGCTTAAGCCCGACAGGGGTGAATTCACCCCTCCACTTT
CDR3: CASSLSPTGVNSPLHF

J: TRBJ1-2
size: NA
D: NA
V: TRBV4-3
DNA: TGCGCCAGCAGCCAAGATTTCCAGGTTGACTATGGCTACACCTTC
CDR3: CASSQDFQVDYGYTF

J: TRBJ1-1
size: NA
D: NA
V: TRBV2
DNA: TGTGCCAGCATGTACGGGGGAAACCAGAACACTGAAGCTTTCTTT
CDR3: CASMYGGNQNTEAFF

J: TRBJ2-1
size: NA
D: TRBD1
V: TRBV10-3
DNA: TGTGCCATCACAGGGACAGCTTCCTACAATGAGCAGTTCTTC
CDR3: CAITGTASYNEQFF

J: TRBJ1-5
size: NA
D: TRBD1
V: TRBV7-8
DNA: TGTGCCAGCAGCAGGGGACAGTACAATCAGCCCCAGCATTTT
CDR3: CASSRGQYNQPQHF

J: TRBJ2-2
size: NA
D: TRBD2
V: TRBV6-5
DNA: TGTGCGGCGGGGGAGAACACCGGGGAGCTGTTTTTT
CDR3: CAAGENTGELFF

J: TRBJ2-3
size: NA
D: NA
V: TRBV14
DNA: TGTGCCAGCAGCCCGAATAGAGGGGATACGCAGTATTTT
CDR3: CASSPNRGDTQYF

J: TRBJ2-6
size: NA
D: TRBD1
V: TRBV14
DNA: TGTGCCAGCAGCCTACAGGGGTTAGCTGGGGCCAACGTCCTGACTTTC
CDR3: CASSLQGLAGANVLTF

J: TRBJ2-2
size: NA
D: NA
V: TRBV21-1
DNA: TGTGCCAGCAGCCCCAACGGAGACAGGCCCGCGCGCGGCGGGGAGCTGTTTTTT
CDR3: CASSPNGDRPARGGELFF

J: TRBJ1-5
size: NA
D: NA
V: TRBV5-6
DNA: TGTGCCAGCAGCCTGATGACAGTGATGGATGGCAATCAGCCCCAGCATTTT
CDR3: CASSLMTVMDGNQPQHF

J: TRBJ1-1
size: NA
D: TRBD1
V: TRBV6-9
DNA: TGTGCCAGCAGTTATTCGGACAGGGGAACTGAAGCTTTCTTT
CDR3: CASSYSDRGTEAFF

J: TRBJ1-2
size: few
D: NA
V: TRBV28
DNA: TGTGCCAGCACCTGGGGGCAATATGGCTACACCTTC
CDR3: CASTWGQYGYTF

J: TRBJ1-6
size: NA
D: TRBD1
V: TRBV7-8
DNA: TGTGCCAGCAGCTTAGAGGTCCGACAGGGGGCGTTTTATTCACCCCTCCACTTT
CDR3: CASSLEVRQGAFYSPLHF

J: TRBJ2-3
size: NA
D: NA
V: TRBV28
DNA: TGTGCCAGCAGTTTGGGCACTACAGATACGCAGTATTTT
CDR3: CASSLGTTDTQYF

J: TRBJ2-7
size: NA
D: NA
V: TRBV6-4
DNA: TGTGCCAGCAGTGATCGGTTTATAAGGCGGCTAGGATGTTACGAGCAGTACTTC
CDR3: CASSDRFIRRLGCYEQYF

J: TRBJ1-1
size: NA
D: TRBD1
V: TRBV6-5
DNA: TGTGCCAGCACCACAACGACAGGGGTTGCTTTCTTT
CDR3: CASTTTTGVAFF

J: TRBJ2-7
size: NA
D: NA
V: TRBV15
DNA: TGTGCCACCAGCAGGCACGCTATCTACGAGCAGTACTTC
CDR3: CATSRHAIYEQYF

J: TRBJ2-5
size: NA
D: NA
V: TRBV2
DNA: TGTGCCAGCACCGGGGAACGCCGGGGGACCCAGTACTTC
CDR3: CASTGERRGTQYF

J: TRBJ2-7
size: NA
D: TRBD1
V: TRBV6-6
DNA: TGTGCCAGCAATCATCAGTGGGACAGTTCTCGGAACGAGCAGTACTTC
CDR3: CASNHQWDSSRNEQYF

J: TRBJ2-7
size: few
D: TRBD2
V: TRBV29-1
DNA: TGCAGTGGGACTAGCGGGAATAGCGAGCAGTACTTC
CDR3: CSGTSGNSEQYF

J: TRBJ2-3
size: NA
D: NA
V: TRBV24-1
DNA: TGTGCCACCAGTGATCAAGGACAGAGACTCACAGATACGCAGTATTTT
CDR3: CATSDQGQRLTDTQYF

J: TRBJ2-3
size: NA
D: TRBD2
V: TRBV7-2
DNA: TGTGCCAGCAGCCTAGTAGCGGGAGTTTCAGATACGCAGTATTTT
CDR3: CASSLVAGVSDTQYF

J: TRBJ1-1
size: NA
D: NA
V: TRBV20-1
DNA: TGCAGTGCTAGTGTTGGGGGGACCGAAGCTTTCTTT
CDR3: CSASVGGTEAFF

J: TRBJ2-7
size: NA
D: TRBD2
V: TRBV5-1
DNA: TGCGCCAGCAGCTTGGGAACCGGGACTAGCGGGGTTGTCGAGCAGTACTTC
CDR3: CASSLGTGTSGVVEQYF

J: TRBJ1-1
size: NA
D: NA
V: TRBV9
DNA: TGTGCCAGCAGCGCGGACTGGGGGGGACCTTCGAGAGCTTTCTTT
CDR3: CASSADWGGPSRAFF

J: TRBJ2-7
size: NA
D: TRBD1
V: TRBV7-6
DNA: TGTGCCAGCAGCTTAGAAAACCGGGACAGAGCCTACGAGCAGTACTTC
CDR3: CASSLENRDRAYEQYF

J: TRBJ1-2
size: once
D: TRBD1
V: TRBV18
DNA: TGTGCCAGCTCACCAGGAGACAGGGGTTTCTCTAACTATGGCTACACCTTC
CDR3: CASSPGDRGFSNYGYTF

J: TRBJ1-2
size: once
D: TRBD1
V: TRBV24-1
DNA: TGTGCCACCTCCGGGACAGGGAACTATGGCTACACCTTC
CDR3: CATSGTGNYGYTF

J: TRBJ2-1
size: NA
D: TRBD2
V: TRBV10-2
DNA: TGCGCCAGCAGGAGAGCGGGAGTTTGGTACAATGAGCAGTTCTTC
CDR3: CASRRAGVWYNEQFF

J: TRBJ2-5
size: NA
D: TRBD2
V: TRBV29-1
DNA: TGCAGCGTTGCGCCGCGGGGGGGCCAGTACCGGCAAGAGACCCAGTACTTC
CDR3: CSVAPRGGQYRQETQYF

J: TRBJ2-2
size: NA
D: TRBD2
V: TRBV12-5
DNA: TGTGCTAGTGGTTTGGGCCTACTAGCGGACAACACCGGGGAGCTGTTTTTT
CDR3: CASGLGLLADNTGELFF

J: TRBJ2-7
size: once
D: TRBD1
V: TRBV7-7
DNA: TGTGCTAGCAGCTTTTCCAGGGGGTCCACCTACGAGCAGTACTTC
CDR3: CASSFSRGSTYEQYF

J: TRBJ2-4
size: NA
D: NA
V: TRBV21-1
DNA: TGTGCCAGCAGCACCCGGAGGGCTAGCGTCCCCCCGAGGAACATTCAGTACTTC
CDR3: CASSTRRASVPPRNIQYF

J: TRBJ1-1
size: NA
D: NA
V: TRBV5-1
DNA: TGCGCCAGCAGGACAGACGTAATCACTGAAGCTTTCTTT
CDR3: CASRTDVITEAFF

J: TRBJ2-3
size: NA
D: NA
V: TRBV12-3/TRBV12-4
DNA: TGTGCCAGCAGATGGGAACAGGGTGGGGTGGATTTT
CDR3: CASRWEQGGVDF

J: TRBJ1-3
size: NA
D: TRBD1
V: TRBV10-3
DNA: TGTGCCACCACGGGACAGCCCACTGCTGGAAACACCATATATTTT
CDR3: CATTGQPTAGNTIYF

J: TRBJ2-7
size: once
D: NA
V: TRBV6-5
DNA: TGTGCCAGCAAACCCGATTTAGCTGGCGAGCAGTACTTC
CDR3: CASKPDLAGEQYF

J: TRBJ1-3
size: NA
D: NA
V: TRBV9
DNA: TGTGCCAGCAGCGTAGCAACCGGGACACTCTTTTCTGGAAACACCATATATTTT
CDR3: CASSVATGTLFSGNTIYF

J: TRBJ2-4
size: NA
D: TRBD2
V: TRBV18
DNA: TGTGCCAGCTCCTCTAGCGGGAGGAAAAACATTCAGTACTTC
CDR3: CASSSSGRKNIQYF

J: TRBJ1-4
size: few
D: NA
V: TRBV19
DNA: TGTGCCAGTAGTATATCCGACAGACGTGAAAAACTGTTTTTT
CDR3: CASSISDRREKLFF

J: TRBJ2-3
size: NA
D: TRBD1
V: TRBV5-8
DNA: TGTGCCAGCAGCCGGGACAGTGCCACAGATACGCAGTATTTT
CDR3: CASSRDSATDTQYF

J: TRBJ2-1
size: NA
D: TRBD2
V: TRBV4-3
DNA: TGCGCCAGCAGCCAAGATAAGACTAGCGGGAGCTACAATGAGCAGTTCTTC
CDR3: CASSQDKTSGSYNEQFF

J: TRBJ2-3
size: NA
D: NA
V: TRBV19
DNA: TGTGCCAGTAGTCAGGCGGGCGGAACAGATACGCAGTATTTT
CDR3: CASSQAGGTDTQYF